The T cell receptor beta chain under discussion was sequenced for a study of T cells in localized non-small cell lung cancer. Notes on the study in general: Uninvolved neighboring lung showed the greatest T cell clonality, exceeding tumor. Heterogeneity remains possible because sequencing was limited to only one tumor region. There was an association of higher blood T cell density with longer overall survival.

The CDR3 has 19 amino acids. V shed 0 bases, J shed 1 base, and the junction held 9 bases outside the gene matches. Germline CDR1 is MGHRA and CDR2 is YSYEKL. Of note for this clone: Its antigen is not identified.

Here immunoSEQ multiplex PCR was the method, and the copy in TCRdb shows in-frame clones only, minus some. The sample comprises approximately 2,500 clones, 25% of which are singletons, and about 6% rests with the top ten. This chain joins TRBV4-1 and TRBJ2-1; 10 bases agree with TRBD2. Source: lung tumor tissue, taken before any cancer treatment. This receptor was taken from a woman aged 40-75 years with stage I lung adenocarcinoma. For the CDR3, the DNA is TGCGCCAGCAGCCAAGACGTTTCCATTAGCGGGGGGTCCTACAATGAGCAGTTCTTC. Translated: CASSQDVSISGGSYNEQFF.